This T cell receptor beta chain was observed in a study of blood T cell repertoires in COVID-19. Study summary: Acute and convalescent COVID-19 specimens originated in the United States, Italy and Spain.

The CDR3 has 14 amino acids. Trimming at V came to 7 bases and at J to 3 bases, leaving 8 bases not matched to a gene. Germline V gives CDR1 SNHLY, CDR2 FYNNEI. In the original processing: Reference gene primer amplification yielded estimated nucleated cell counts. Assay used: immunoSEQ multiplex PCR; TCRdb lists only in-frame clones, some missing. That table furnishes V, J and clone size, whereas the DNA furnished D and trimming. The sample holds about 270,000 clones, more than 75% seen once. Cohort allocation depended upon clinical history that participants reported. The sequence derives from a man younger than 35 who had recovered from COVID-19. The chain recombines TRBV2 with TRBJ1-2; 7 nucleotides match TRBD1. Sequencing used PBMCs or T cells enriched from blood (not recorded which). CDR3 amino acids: CASTIGGAYYGYTF. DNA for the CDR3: TGTGCCAGCACAATAGGGGGCGCTTACTATGGCTACACCTTC.